One and the same sample provided the 7 T cell receptor beta chains below, sequenced in a study of identical twins. Each CDR3 protein gets one entry after TCRdb re-called the 5' RACE reads with MiXCR. The sample lists fewer than 800,000 distinct CDR3 sequences, around 7.5% occurring once. These records were also assigned to another study, of yellow fever vaccine responses in identical twins.

Sequenced input: PBMCs. The receptors originated from a woman younger than 30 in good health.

The V gene is TRBV20-1, the J gene TRBJ2-7, with 7 bases aligning to TRBD1. The CDR3 length is 15 residues. Germline-derived CDR1 and CDR2 are DFQATT and SNEGSKA (reference sequence). Trimming removed 3 bases from V and 1 base from J; junction bases left unmatched: 9. CDR3 sequence reads: CSASAGTVVSYEQYF. In nucleotides, the CDR3 is TGCAGTGCTAGTGCCGGGACAGTGGTGTCCTACGAGCAGTACTTC.

This clonotype came up many times. The chain is built from TRBV12-3 or TRBV12-4 and TRBJ1-1; tentative D call: TRBD1 (5 bases). CDR3 size: 15 residues. Trimming cost V 2 bases and J 3 bases, with 13 bases left between them. For the CDR3, the DNA is TGTGCCAGCAGTTTAAGGGCGGGGGTGGACACTGAAGCTTTCTTT. Its protein is CASSLRAGVDTEAFF.

This clonotype was seen a handful of times. The CDR3 region is CASRAGYVNQPQHF. DNA for the CDR3: TGTGCCAGCAGGGCGGGTTATGTCAATCAGCCCCAGCATTTT. The rearrangement uses TRBV27 and TRBJ1-5; no clear D. This CDR3 contains 14 residues. The germline gives CDR1 MNHEY, CDR2 SMNVEV (reference sequence). V dropped 6 bases and J dropped 3 bases, with 12 bases sitting between them.

The chain uses TRBV29-1 and TRBJ2-5, with D perhaps matching TRBD1 (6 bases). Trimming removed 0 bases at V and 5 bases at J, with 10 bases between. Per the germline V gene, CDR1 is SQVTM and CDR2 is ANQGSEA. The CDR3 extends over 13 amino acids. CDR3 loop: CSVEDWTAETQYF. In DNA, the CDR3 is TGCAGCGTTGAAGATTGGACAGCGGAGACCCAGTACTTC.

This clonotype was counted between two and nine times. The chain has TRBV9 and TRBJ2-2; possibly TRBD1 for D (5 bases). The germline V gene has CDR1 SGDLS and CDR2 YYNGEE. The CDR3 spans 15 residues. Trimming cost V 3 bases and J 5 bases, with 14 bases left between them. The CDR3 loop reads CASSEGWISTGELFF. The CDR3 DNA follows: TGTGCCAGCAGCGAGGGGTGGATTTCAACCGGGGAGCTGTTTTTT. Full variable domain (outside the CDR3, taken from reference TRBV9 and TRBJ2-2): DSGVTQTPKHLITATGQRVTLRCSPRSGDLSVYWYQQSLDQGLQFLIQYYNGEERAKGNILERFSAQQFPDLHSELNLSSLELGDSALYFCASSEGWISTGELFFGEGSRLTVL.

The chain employs TRBV12-3 or TRBV12-4 and TRBJ1-2; D perhaps matches TRBD1 (5 bases). This CDR3 comprises 11 residues. V gave up 6 bases and J gave up 8 bases, with 10 bases separating them. This CDR3 is CASRRQTGYTF. The DNA for the CDR3 is TGTGCCAGCAGGCGACAGACCGGCTACACCTTC.

V usage is TRBV25-1 and J usage is TRBJ2-5; 10 nucleotides line up with TRBD2. CDR1 and CDR2 from the germline V gene are MGHDK and SYGVNS. This CDR3 is 19 amino acids long. V shed 1 base, J shed 8 bases, and the junction held 19 bases outside the gene matches. The CDR3 bases are TGTGCCAGCAGTGAATTAGGAGAGAGACTAGCGGGCCTTCCAGGAACCCAGTACTTC. Translation: CASSELGERLAGLPGTQYF.